This T cell receptor (beta chain) was identified during a study of T cells in Graves' hyperthyroidism and ophthalmopathy. In the case of this clonotype: Antigen specificity is unknown.

Authors of the study amplified TCR beta CDR3 regions from RNA transcripts. HTBI primers were used for first-round RT-PCR of the TCR CDR3. Each CDR3 protein gets one entry after TCRdb re-called the multiplex PCR reads with MiXCR. Of more than 95,000 distinct CDR3 sequences in the sample, about half were seen once. The definition of stable Graves' hyperthyroidism was no ophthalmopathy progression within 18 months. Patients aged 18 to 65 with hyperthyroidism were newly diagnosed, with duration under 2 months. General study results and limits: Peripheral blood also featured most of the thyroid clonotypes expanded above 0.001.

The receptor's source is a man aged 40-49 years with Graves' hyperthyroidism. Material: blood.

This CDR3 reads CAIGVFLAGGSGEQYF. The CDR3 DNA sequence: TGTGCCATCGGTGTTTTCCTAGCGGGAGGGTCGGGGGAGCAGTACTTC. V gene TRBV10-3 combines with J gene TRBJ2-7; 12 bases align to TRBD2. V trimming: 8 bases; J trimming: 7 bases; junction bases outside the gene matches: 15. The CDR3 length is 16 residues. The germline V gene has CDR1 ENHRY and CDR2 SYGVKD.